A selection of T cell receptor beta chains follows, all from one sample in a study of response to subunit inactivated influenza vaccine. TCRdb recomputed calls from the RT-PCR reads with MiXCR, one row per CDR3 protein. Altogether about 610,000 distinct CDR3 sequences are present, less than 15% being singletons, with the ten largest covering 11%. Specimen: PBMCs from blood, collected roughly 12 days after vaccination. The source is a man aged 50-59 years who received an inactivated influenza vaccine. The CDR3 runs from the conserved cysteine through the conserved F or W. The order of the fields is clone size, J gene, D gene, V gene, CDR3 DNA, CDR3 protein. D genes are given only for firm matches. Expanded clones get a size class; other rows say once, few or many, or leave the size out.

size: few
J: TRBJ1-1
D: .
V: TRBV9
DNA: TGTGCCAGCAGCGGACCCCCTCAGAACACTGAAGCTTTCTTT
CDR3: CASSGPPQNTEAFF

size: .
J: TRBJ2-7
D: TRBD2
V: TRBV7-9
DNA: TGTGCCAGCACACTAGCGGGAGGTGAGCAGTACTTC
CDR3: CASTLAGGEQYF

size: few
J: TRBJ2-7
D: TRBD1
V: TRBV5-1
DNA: TGCGCCAGCAGCTTGGGGCCACAGGGGGTCTCCTACGAGCAGTACTTC
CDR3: CASSLGPQGVSYEQYF

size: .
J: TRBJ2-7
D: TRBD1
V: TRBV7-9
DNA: TGTGCCAGCAGCTTAGTGGGACAGGGGTTCCACGAGCAGTACTTC
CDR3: CASSLVGQGFHEQYF

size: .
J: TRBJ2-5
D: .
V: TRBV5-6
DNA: TGTGCCAGCAGCAAGACCGGGACTGGAATTGGTGGAGAAGAGACCCAGTACTTC
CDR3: CASSKTGTGIGGEETQYF

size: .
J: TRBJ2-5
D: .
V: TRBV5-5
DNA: TGTGCCAGCAACCTCAACCAGGGGAGAGGGGAAGAGACCCAGTACTTC
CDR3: CASNLNQGRGEETQYF

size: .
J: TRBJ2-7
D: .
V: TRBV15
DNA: TGTGCCACCAGCAGAGACTCAGGGAATTTCCACGAGCAGTACTTC
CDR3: CATSRDSGNFHEQYF

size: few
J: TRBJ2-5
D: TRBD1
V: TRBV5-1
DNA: TGCGCCAGCAGCGCCGGGGACAGGCGGAGAGAGACCCAGTACTTC
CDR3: CASSAGDRRRETQYF

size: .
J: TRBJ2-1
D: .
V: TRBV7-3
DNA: TGTGCCAGCAGGGAAACAGGGCGGAATGAGCAGTTCTTC
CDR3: CASRETGRNEQFF

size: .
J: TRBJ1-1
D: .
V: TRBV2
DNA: TGTGCCAGCAGTGAATTTTCTGAGAACACTGAAGCTTTCTTT
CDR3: CASSEFSENTEAFF

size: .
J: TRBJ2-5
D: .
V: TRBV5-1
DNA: TGCGCCAGCAGCTTAGGATCCGGAGGGGAGACCCAGTACTTC
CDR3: CASSLGSGGETQYF

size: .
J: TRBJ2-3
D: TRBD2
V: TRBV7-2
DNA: TGTGCCAGCAGTGCGCCGGGACTAGCGGGAGCAGATACGCAGTATTTT
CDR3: CASSAPGLAGADTQYF

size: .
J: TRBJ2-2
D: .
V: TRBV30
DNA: TGTGCCTGGAGTAGGCTGGGGGCGGGTACCGGGGAGCTGTTTTTT
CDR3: CAWSRLGAGTGELFF

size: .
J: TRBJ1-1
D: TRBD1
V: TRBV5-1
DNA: TGCGCCAGCAGCTTGGGCGGACAGGTAGAAGCTTTCTTT
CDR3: CASSLGGQVEAFF

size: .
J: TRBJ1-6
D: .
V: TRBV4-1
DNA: TGCGCCAGCAGCCACGGTGAGGGACATCGCTCCTATAATTCACCCCTCCACTTT
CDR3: CASSHGEGHRSYNSPLHF

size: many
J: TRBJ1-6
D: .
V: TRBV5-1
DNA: TGCGCCAGCAGCTCGGAGGGGGGCGACGGTTCACCCCTCCACTTT
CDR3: CASSSEGGDGSPLHF

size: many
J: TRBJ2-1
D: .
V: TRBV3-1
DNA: TGTGCCAGCAGCCTCAGGGGAATCAATGAGCAGTTCTTC
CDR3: CASSLRGINEQFF

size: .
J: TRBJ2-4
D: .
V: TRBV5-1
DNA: TGCGCCAGCAGCCCTTGGACCGAGAACCTAGCCAAAAACATTCAGTACTTC
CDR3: CASSPWTENLAKNIQYF

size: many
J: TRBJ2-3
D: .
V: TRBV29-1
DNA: TGCAGCGGCCAACAGGAAGGGAAAACAGATACGCAGTATTTT
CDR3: CSGQQEGKTDTQYF

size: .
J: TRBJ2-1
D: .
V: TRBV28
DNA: TGTGCCAGCAGCCCGGGGGAGGATGAGCAGTTCTTC
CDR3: CASSPGEDEQFF

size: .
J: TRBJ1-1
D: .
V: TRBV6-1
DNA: TGTGCCAGCACCACACCCGACAGAAACACTGAAGCTTTCTTT
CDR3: CASTTPDRNTEAFF

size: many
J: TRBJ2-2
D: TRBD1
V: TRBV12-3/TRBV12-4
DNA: TGTGCCAGCAGTACCCAGGGGGTCGGCACCGGGGAGCTGTTTTTT
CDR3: CASSTQGVGTGELFF

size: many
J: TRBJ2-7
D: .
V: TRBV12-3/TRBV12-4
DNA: TGTGCCAGCAGTCTAGGACCCGTCGGCTCTACCTACGAGCAGTACTTC
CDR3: CASSLGPVGSTYEQYF

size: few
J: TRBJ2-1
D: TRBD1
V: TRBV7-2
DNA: TGTGCCAGCAGCTGGGACAGGAGCTCCTACAATGAGCAGTTCTTC
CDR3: CASSWDRSSYNEQFF

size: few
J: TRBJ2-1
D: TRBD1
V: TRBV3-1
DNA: TGTGCCAGCAGCCAGGCGACAGGGTACAATGAGCAGTTCTTC
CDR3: CASSQATGYNEQFF

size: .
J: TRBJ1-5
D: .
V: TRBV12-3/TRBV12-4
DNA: TGTGCCAGCAGTTTAAGTCGGAGCAATCAGCCCCAGCATTTT
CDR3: CASSLSRSNQPQHF

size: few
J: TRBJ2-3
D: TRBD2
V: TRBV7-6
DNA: TGTGCCAGCAGCTTATGGGCTAGCGGAAGCACAGATACGCAGTATTTT
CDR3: CASSLWASGSTDTQYF

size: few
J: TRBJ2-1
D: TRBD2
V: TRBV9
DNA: TGTGCCAGCAGCGCCCAGGGGACTAGCCTCAATGAGCAGTTCTTC
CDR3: CASSAQGTSLNEQFF

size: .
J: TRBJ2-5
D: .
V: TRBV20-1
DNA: TGCAGTGCTAGAGGGACGGGACTCCAAGAGACCCAGTACTTC
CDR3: CSARGTGLQETQYF

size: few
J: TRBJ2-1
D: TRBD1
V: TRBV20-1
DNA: TGCAGTGTATGGGACAGGGGGATTATGGATGAGCAGTTCTTC
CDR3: CSVWDRGIMDEQFF

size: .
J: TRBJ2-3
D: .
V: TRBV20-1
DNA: TGCAGTGCTAGGGCTCGAACAGGGAGCACAGATACGCAGTATTTT
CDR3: CSARARTGSTDTQYF

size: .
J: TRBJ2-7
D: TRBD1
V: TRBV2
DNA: TGTGTTGTTAGAGGACAGGGGGCCAAAGAGCAGTACTTC
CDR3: CVVRGQGAKEQYF

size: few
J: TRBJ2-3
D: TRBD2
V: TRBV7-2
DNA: TGTGCCAGCAGCTATGCTAGCGGGGGGGCCGCAGATACGCAGTATTTT
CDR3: CASSYASGGAADTQYF

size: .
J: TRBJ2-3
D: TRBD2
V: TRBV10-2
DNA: TGCGCCAGCAGCTCCGGCGGGGGGGCGGTCACAGATACGCAGTATTTT
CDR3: CASSSGGGAVTDTQYF

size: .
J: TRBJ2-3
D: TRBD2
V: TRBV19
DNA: TGTGCCAGTAGTAGAGAGCGGGATCCTTTCACAGATACGCAGTATTTT
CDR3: CASSRERDPFTDTQYF

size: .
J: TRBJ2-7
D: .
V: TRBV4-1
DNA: TGCGCCAGCAGCCAACTCGTCCGGGGGCGGTTCGAGCAGTACTTC
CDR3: CASSQLVRGRFEQYF

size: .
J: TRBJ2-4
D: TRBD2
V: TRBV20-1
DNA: TGCAGTGCTAGAATTAGCGGGCCGCTTCACCAGTACTTC
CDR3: CSARISGPLHQYF

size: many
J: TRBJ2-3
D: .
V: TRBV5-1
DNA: TGCGCCAGCAGCTTAGCCAGCCCAAGCACAGATACGCAGTATTTT
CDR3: CASSLASPSTDTQYF

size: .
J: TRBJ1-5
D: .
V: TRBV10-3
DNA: TGTGCCATCGCGAGGACAGCCGATCAGCCCCAGCATTTT
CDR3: CAIARTADQPQHF

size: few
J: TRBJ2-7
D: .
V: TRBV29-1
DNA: TGCAGCGTTGAAGAAGCCGGGGGGCTCTACGAGCAGTACTTC
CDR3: CSVEEAGGLYEQYF

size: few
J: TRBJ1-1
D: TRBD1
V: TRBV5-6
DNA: TGTGCCAGCGCAGGGGGTGCCAACACTGAAGCTTTCTTT
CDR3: CASAGGANTEAFF

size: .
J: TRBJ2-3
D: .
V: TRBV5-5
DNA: TGTGCCAGCAGCTTGTTTAGGGGGGCAGATACGCAGTATTTT
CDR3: CASSLFRGADTQYF

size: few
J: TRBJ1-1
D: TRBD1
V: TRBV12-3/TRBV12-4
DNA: TGTGCCAGCAGGCCGTTAGGGGGCCAGACTGAAGCTTTCTTT
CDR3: CASRPLGGQTEAFF

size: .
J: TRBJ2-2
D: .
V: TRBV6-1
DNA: TGTGCCAGCAACCTGGAGGGGACCGGGGAGCTGTTTTTT
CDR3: CASNLEGTGELFF

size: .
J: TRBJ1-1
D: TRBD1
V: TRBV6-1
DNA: TGTGCCAGCAGTGTAACAGGGGGTATGAACACTGAAGCTTTCTTT
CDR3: CASSVTGGMNTEAFF

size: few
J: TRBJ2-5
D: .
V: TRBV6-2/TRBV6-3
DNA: TGTGCCAGCAGTCCCTGGGGGGAACAAGAGACCCAGTACTTC
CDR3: CASSPWGEQETQYF

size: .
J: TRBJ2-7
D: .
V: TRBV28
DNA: TGTGCCAGCCGGCTCCAGGGGCCCTACGAGCAGTACTTC
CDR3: CASRLQGPYEQYF

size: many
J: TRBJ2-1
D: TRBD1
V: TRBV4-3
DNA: TGCGCCAGCAGCCCGGACAGGGGCTTGTACAATGAGCAGTTCTTC
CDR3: CASSPDRGLYNEQFF

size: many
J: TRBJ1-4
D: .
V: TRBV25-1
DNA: TGTGCCAGCAGTGCCCAGGGATCGGGGGAAAAACTGTTTTTT
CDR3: CASSAQGSGEKLFF